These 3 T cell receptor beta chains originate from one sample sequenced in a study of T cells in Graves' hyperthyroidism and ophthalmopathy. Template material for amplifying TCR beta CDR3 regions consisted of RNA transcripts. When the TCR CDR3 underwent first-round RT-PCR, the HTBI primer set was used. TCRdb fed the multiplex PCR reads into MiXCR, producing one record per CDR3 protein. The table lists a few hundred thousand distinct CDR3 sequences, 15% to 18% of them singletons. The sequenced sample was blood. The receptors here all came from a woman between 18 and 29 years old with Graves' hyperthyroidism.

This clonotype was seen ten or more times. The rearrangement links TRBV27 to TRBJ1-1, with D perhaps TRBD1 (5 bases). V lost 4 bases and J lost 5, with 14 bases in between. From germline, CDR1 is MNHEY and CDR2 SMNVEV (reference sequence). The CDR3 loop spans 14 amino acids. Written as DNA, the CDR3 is TGTGCCAGCAGTTCCTCCGGGACGGGAACTGAAGCTTTCTTT. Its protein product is CASSSSGTGTEAFF.

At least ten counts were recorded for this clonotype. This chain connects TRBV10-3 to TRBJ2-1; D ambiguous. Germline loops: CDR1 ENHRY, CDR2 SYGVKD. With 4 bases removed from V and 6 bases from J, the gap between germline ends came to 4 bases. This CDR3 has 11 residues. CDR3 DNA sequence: TGTGCCATCAGTGCAGGCAATGAGCAGTTCTTC. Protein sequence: CAISAGNEQFF.

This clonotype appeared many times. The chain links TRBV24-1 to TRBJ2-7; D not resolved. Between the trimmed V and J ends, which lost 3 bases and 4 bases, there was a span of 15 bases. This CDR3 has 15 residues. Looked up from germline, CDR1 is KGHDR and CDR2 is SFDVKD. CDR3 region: CATSDAASATYEQYF. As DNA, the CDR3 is TGTGCCACCAGTGATGCGGCCTCGGCAACTTACGAGCAGTACTTC.